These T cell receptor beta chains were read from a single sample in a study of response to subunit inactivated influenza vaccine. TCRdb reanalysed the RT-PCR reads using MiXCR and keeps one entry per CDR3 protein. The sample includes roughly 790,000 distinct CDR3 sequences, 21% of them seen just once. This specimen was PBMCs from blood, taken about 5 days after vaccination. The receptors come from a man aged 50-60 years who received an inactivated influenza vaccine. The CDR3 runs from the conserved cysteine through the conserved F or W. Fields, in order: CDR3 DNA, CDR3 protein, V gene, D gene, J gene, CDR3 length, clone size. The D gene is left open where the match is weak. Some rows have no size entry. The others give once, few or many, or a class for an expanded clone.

cdr3_nt: TGTGCCAGCAAACTAGCGGGAAACTACAATGAGCAGTTCTTC
cdr3_aa: CASKLAGNYNEQFF
v_call: TRBV25-1
d_call: TRBD2
j_call: TRBJ2-1
cdr3_length: 14
clone_size: -

cdr3_nt: TGCAGTGCTCGGGACAGGGGTTTTGGGTATTCACCCCTCCACTTT
cdr3_aa: CSARDRGFGYSPLHF
v_call: TRBV20-1
d_call: TRBD1
j_call: TRBJ1-6
cdr3_length: 15
clone_size: -

cdr3_nt: TGCAGCGCCCTAGAAGGGACCTTCCCCTACGAGCAGTACTTC
cdr3_aa: CSALEGTFPYEQYF
v_call: TRBV29-1
d_call: -
j_call: TRBJ2-7
cdr3_length: 14
clone_size: -

cdr3_nt: TGCAGTGCTAGAGATGGAAAAGTTGTCCGGGAGACCCAGTACTTC
cdr3_aa: CSARDGKVVRETQYF
v_call: TRBV20-1
d_call: -
j_call: TRBJ2-5
cdr3_length: 15
clone_size: -

cdr3_nt: TGCGCCAGCAGCTTGATAACAGTCGATCGAGAGACCCAGTACTTC
cdr3_aa: CASSLITVDRETQYF
v_call: TRBV5-1
d_call: -
j_call: TRBJ2-5
cdr3_length: 15
clone_size: -

cdr3_nt: TGTGCCAGCAGCTCGGTCTCTCCCCCACCAGATACGCAGTATTTT
cdr3_aa: CASSSVSPPPDTQYF
v_call: TRBV11-2
d_call: -
j_call: TRBJ2-3
cdr3_length: 15
clone_size: few

cdr3_nt: TGTGCCAGCAGGTTCGTAGGGGGCGCGAAGGAAAAACTGTTTTTT
cdr3_aa: CASRFVGGAKEKLFF
v_call: TRBV5-5
d_call: TRBD1
j_call: TRBJ1-4
cdr3_length: 15
clone_size: few

cdr3_nt: TGTGCCAGCACCCGGGACAGCTCCTTCAACACTGAAGCTTTCTTT
cdr3_aa: CASTRDSSFNTEAFF
v_call: TRBV12-3/TRBV12-4
d_call: TRBD1
j_call: TRBJ1-1
cdr3_length: 15
clone_size: -

cdr3_nt: TGTGCCAGCAGCCCATGGGTGGGGACGACCTACGAGCAGTACTTC
cdr3_aa: CASSPWVGTTYEQYF
v_call: TRBV7-2
d_call: -
j_call: TRBJ2-7
cdr3_length: 15
clone_size: few

cdr3_nt: TGTGCCAGCAGCTTATCGAGAATACTCCTCACAGATACGCAGTATTTT
cdr3_aa: CASSLSRILLTDTQYF
v_call: TRBV11-2
d_call: -
j_call: TRBJ2-3
cdr3_length: 16
clone_size: few

cdr3_nt: TGTGCCAGCAGTTTGTTCTCGTATCGGAACTACGAGCAGTACTTC
cdr3_aa: CASSLFSYRNYEQYF
v_call: TRBV28
d_call: -
j_call: TRBJ2-7
cdr3_length: 15
clone_size: -

cdr3_nt: TGTGCCAGCAGTTTCTTGGACAGGGGGCAGTACGAGCAGTACTTC
cdr3_aa: CASSFLDRGQYEQYF
v_call: TRBV28
d_call: TRBD1
j_call: TRBJ2-7
cdr3_length: 15
clone_size: few

cdr3_nt: TGTGCCAGCAGGAACCTAGGACTAGCGGGCTACAATGAGCAGTTCTTC
cdr3_aa: CASRNLGLAGYNEQFF
v_call: TRBV6-2/TRBV6-3
d_call: TRBD2
j_call: TRBJ2-1
cdr3_length: 16
clone_size: few

cdr3_nt: TGCGCCAGCAGCGGGCAGACAGAACTCACTGAAGCTTTCTTT
cdr3_aa: CASSGQTELTEAFF
v_call: TRBV5-1
d_call: -
j_call: TRBJ1-1
cdr3_length: 14
clone_size: -

cdr3_nt: TGTGCCAGCAGTTTCGGCGGGGGCCATTCCAATGAGCAGTTCTTC
cdr3_aa: CASSFGGGHSNEQFF
v_call: TRBV12-3/TRBV12-4
d_call: -
j_call: TRBJ2-1
cdr3_length: 15
clone_size: few

cdr3_nt: TGTGCCAGCAGCTCGCCTGGGGGAATAAGAAGACAGGCAGAGACCCAGTACTTC
cdr3_aa: CASSSPGGIRRQAETQYF
v_call: TRBV7-8
d_call: -
j_call: TRBJ2-5
cdr3_length: 18
clone_size: -

cdr3_nt: TGCAGCGTTGCAAGACAGAACACCGGGGAGCTGTTTTTT
cdr3_aa: CSVARQNTGELFF
v_call: TRBV29-1
d_call: -
j_call: TRBJ2-2
cdr3_length: 13
clone_size: many

cdr3_nt: TGCGCCAGCGGGGCCTCCTACAATGAGCAGTTCTTC
cdr3_aa: CASGASYNEQFF
v_call: TRBV10-2
d_call: -
j_call: TRBJ2-1
cdr3_length: 12
clone_size: -

cdr3_nt: TGCGCCAGCAGTGACCGGGTTGAGCAGTTCTTC
cdr3_aa: CASSDRVEQFF
v_call: TRBV10-2
d_call: -
j_call: TRBJ2-1
cdr3_length: 11
clone_size: few

cdr3_nt: TGTGCCAGCAGCCAAGAATACACAACTGGCGGGGAGCTGTTTTTT
cdr3_aa: CASSQEYTTGGELFF
v_call: TRBV4-2
d_call: -
j_call: TRBJ2-2
cdr3_length: 15
clone_size: -

cdr3_nt: TGCGCCAGCAGCTGGACAGGGGGCGGTGTCACAGATACGCAGTATTTT
cdr3_aa: CASSWTGGGVTDTQYF
v_call: TRBV5-1
d_call: TRBD1
j_call: TRBJ2-3
cdr3_length: 16
clone_size: few

cdr3_nt: TGTGCCAGCAGCCAACCCACAGCTCAAGAGACCCAGTACTTC
cdr3_aa: CASSQPTAQETQYF
v_call: TRBV4-2
d_call: -
j_call: TRBJ2-5
cdr3_length: 14
clone_size: few

cdr3_nt: TGCGCCAGCAGCTTGGAAGGCGGGGGCAACAATGAGCAGTTCTTC
cdr3_aa: CASSLEGGGNNEQFF
v_call: TRBV5-1
d_call: -
j_call: TRBJ2-1
cdr3_length: 15
clone_size: -

cdr3_nt: TGCGCCAGCAGCTTGGACCCTCGGACAGGGTATGGCTACACCTTC
cdr3_aa: CASSLDPRTGYGYTF
v_call: TRBV5-1
d_call: TRBD1
j_call: TRBJ1-2
cdr3_length: 15
clone_size: -

cdr3_nt: TGTGCCATCAGTGAGTCATCGGGGCAAGAGACCCAGTACTTC
cdr3_aa: CAISESSGQETQYF
v_call: TRBV10-3
d_call: -
j_call: TRBJ2-5
cdr3_length: 14
clone_size: -

cdr3_nt: TGCAGCGTAGAACCCGGGACAGGGAACGAGCAGTACTTC
cdr3_aa: CSVEPGTGNEQYF
v_call: TRBV29-1
d_call: TRBD1
j_call: TRBJ2-7
cdr3_length: 13
clone_size: few

cdr3_nt: TGTGCCAGCAGCCAAGATAGGGCTAGCGTAGCTGATACGCAGTATTTT
cdr3_aa: CASSQDRASVADTQYF
v_call: TRBV14
d_call: -
j_call: TRBJ2-3
cdr3_length: 16
clone_size: -

cdr3_nt: TGTGCCAGCAGTCTGCTAGCGTTCCGAAGCACAGATACGCAGTATTTT
cdr3_aa: CASSLLAFRSTDTQYF
v_call: TRBV12-3/TRBV12-4
d_call: -
j_call: TRBJ2-3
cdr3_length: 16
clone_size: few